These 25 T cell receptor beta chains were all obtained from the same sample, sequenced in a study of cytomegalovirus exposure and HLA in healthy donors. The primer mix had 60 Vbeta and 13 Jbeta primers. Assay: immunoSEQ multiplex PCR; the TCRdb copy retains only in-frame clones and omits some. The table has 150,000 to 200,000 clones, nearly 80% seen once; the top ten hold under 8%. The sample was PBMCs. Source of these receptors: a man in his forties or fifties in good health and CMV-seropositive.

The chain uses TRBV5-6 and TRBJ2-1; 8 bases fit TRBD1. Trimming removed 4 bases from V and 2 bases from J; junction bases left unmatched: 8. The CDR3 sequence is 16 residues long. Germline V lookup: CDR1 SGHDT, CDR2 YYEEEE. The CDR3 DNA follows: TGTGCCAGCAGCGGAAGGACAGGGTTGGCCTACAATGAGCAGTTCTTC. Protein: CASSGRTGLAYNEQFF.

This clone was observed a single time. The chain has TRBV7-8 and TRBJ1-5; a weak D match, TRBD1 (6 bases). This CDR3 has 14 amino acids. CDR1 and CDR2 from the germline V gene are SGHVS and FQNEAQ. The V end lost 4 bases, the J end lost 11 bases, and 18 bases lay between the germline ends. The CDR3 here is CASSSAGGARAQHF. CDR3 in DNA: TGTGCCAGCAGCTCCGCCGGGGGGGCGCGGGCCCAGCATTTT.

DNA for the CDR3: TGTGCCAGCAGTTTCTCGACTAGCGGGAGTTCGGATACGCAGTATTTT. This sequence encodes CASSFSTSGSSDTQYF. The rearrangement joins TRBV7-9 to TRBJ2-3; 12 positions match TRBD2. This CDR3 is 16 amino acids long. Germline values: CDR1 SEHNR, CDR2 FQNEAQ (reference sequence). J gave up 6 bases and V 6 bases, and 10 bases lay outside the gene matches.

This clone has just a few counts. The J gene is TRBJ2-7, the V gene TRBV19; 7 positions match TRBD2. After removal of 6 bases from V and 3 bases from J, the junction contained 11 bases not matched to a gene. The CDR3 has 15 residues. Germline V gene lookup returns CDR1 LNHDA and CDR2 SQIVND (reference sequence). This chain's CDR3 is CASRAMASGNYEQYF. CDR3 DNA sequence: TGTGCCAGTAGGGCGATGGCTAGCGGAAACTACGAGCAGTACTTC.

J is TRBJ2-2 and V is TRBV11-2; TRBD2 is a possible D gene (5 bases). V dropped 5 bases and J dropped 2 bases, with 12 bases sitting between them. The germline gives CDR1 SGHAT, CDR2 FQNNGV. The CDR3 is 15 amino acids. For the CDR3, the DNA is TGTGCCAGCAGCCTCTGGACTGGCAACACCGGGGAGCTGTTTTTT. Protein sequence: CASSLWTGNTGELFF.

This CDR3 reads CASSLGGLAGETQYF. DNA of the CDR3: TGTGCCAGCAGCTTAGGGGGACTAGCGGGAGAGACCCAGTACTTC. V and J are TRBV7-6 and TRBJ2-5; 12 nucleotides agree with TRBD2. J was trimmed by 4 bases and V by 1 base; bases with no gene match: 1. In germline, CDR1 is SGHVS, CDR2 FNYEAQ. The CDR3 extends over 15 amino acids.

The rearrangement joins TRBV5-1 to TRBJ2-2; no reliable D call. The CDR3 covers 14 residues. Germline V lookup: CDR1 SGHRS, CDR2 YFSETQ. V was trimmed by 4 bases and J by 3 bases, leaving 10 bases between them. The CDR3 region has the DNA TGCGCCAGCAGCCCCCTTGTAGACACCGGGGAGCTGTTTTTT. Translating it yields CASSPLVDTGELFF.

The chain combines TRBV6-1 with TRBJ1-1; D might be TRBD1 (5 bases). The germline V and J ends were trimmed by 5 bases and 0 bases, with 10 bases remaining between them. CDR1 is MNHNS and CDR2 is SASEGT in the germline V gene. CDR3 length: 14 amino acids. The CDR3 DNA reads as TGTGCCAGCAGTCCGGCAGGGATGAACACTGAAGCTTTCTTT. Its translation: CASSPAGMNTEAFF.

This clone showed up just a few times. The chain combines TRBV7-9 with TRBJ2-7, with D possibly being TRBD1 (6 bases). V was trimmed by 5 bases and J by 1 base, leaving 12 bases between them. This CDR3 has 14 residues. Germline V gene lookup returns CDR1 SEHNR and CDR2 FQNEAQ (reference sequence). The CDR3 protein is CASSDRLRSYEQYF. In DNA, the CDR3 is TGTGCCAGCAGCGACAGGTTAAGGTCCTACGAGCAGTACTTC.

This chain connects TRBV27 to TRBJ1-5, with D unclear. The CDR3 sequence is 13 residues long. Germline loops: CDR1 MNHEY, CDR2 SMNVEV (reference sequence). Trimming removed 5 bases from V and 2 bases from J, with 7 bases in between. CDR3 coding DNA: TGTGCCAGCAGTCCACACCGCAATCAGCCCCAGCATTTT. Protein: CASSPHRNQPQHF.

This sequence joins TRBV9 and TRBJ1-1; D may be TRBD1 (6 bases). The CDR3 spans 14 residues. CDR1 is SGDLS and CDR2 is YYNGEE in the germline V gene. V gave up 3 bases and J gave up 1 base, with 10 bases separating them. DNA for the CDR3: TGTGCCAGCAGCGCCCAGGGGCAGAACACTGAAGCTTTCTTT. It encodes CASSAQGQNTEAFF.

The count of this clone is one. The chain carries TRBV19 and TRBJ1-1; weak D call: TRBD1 (6 bases). V lost 5 bases, J lost 1 base, and 14 bases lay in between. The CDR3 consists of 15 residues. The germline gives CDR1 LNHDA, CDR2 SQIVND (reference sequence). The CDR3 DNA reads TGTGCCAGTAGTGGGCGGGGGCGGCCGAACACTGAAGCTTTCTTT. Amino acid sequence: CASSGRGRPNTEAFF.

V is TRBV28 and J is TRBJ1-4, with unresolved D. CDR3 size: 16 residues. Trimming shortened V by 5 bases and J by 0 bases, and 13 bases separated the two germline ends. Germline-derived CDR1 and CDR2 are MDHEN and SYDVKM. The CDR3 loop is CASSRQTEATNEKLFF. The CDR3 DNA follows: TGTGCCAGCAGTCGCCAAACTGAGGCAACTAATGAAAAACTGTTTTTT.

This clone appeared a single time. The V and J genes are TRBV5-1 and TRBJ1-5; 7 bases are shared with TRBD1. Per the germline V gene, CDR1 is SGHRS and CDR2 is YFSETQ. The V and J ends lost 1 base and 7 bases, in that order; junction bases with no gene match: 5. The CDR3 is 14 residues long. This chain's CDR3 is CASSLSGGYQPQHF. DNA for the CDR3: TGCGCCAGCAGCTTGTCAGGGGGGTACCAGCCCCAGCATTTT.

The genes are TRBV11-3 and TRBJ2-1; 7 nucleotides align to TRBD1. Germline assignment: CDR1 SGHNT and CDR2 YENEEA. V lost 6 bases to trimming and J lost 0 bases; unmatched junction nucleotides: 8. The CDR3 length is 16 residues. In DNA form, the CDR3 reads TGTGCCAGCAGTTTTAGACAGGGAAGCTCCTACAATGAGCAGTTCTTC. Translating it yields CASSFRQGSSYNEQFF.

The chain recombines TRBV11-2 with TRBJ2-3, with D possibly being TRBD2 (6 bases). Germline lookup yields CDR1 SGHAT and CDR2 FQNNGV. The CDR3 is 16 amino acids. The V and J ends lost 8 bases and 2 bases respectively, with 20 bases between them. The CDR3: CASASWGTGDTDTQYF. In DNA, the CDR3 is TGTGCCAGCGCATCTTGGGGGACTGGAGACACAGATACGCAGTATTTT.

The chain couples TRBV29-1 to TRBJ2-7; the match to TRBD1 covers 8 bases. CDR3 length: 14 amino acids. Trimming removed 1 base from V and 6 bases from J; junction bases left unmatched: 8. Germline assignment: CDR1 SQVTM and CDR2 ANQGSEA. The chain's CDR3 is CSVEAGQGVGEQYF. CDR3 nucleotide sequence: TGCAGCGTTGAAGCTGGACAGGGAGTCGGCGAGCAGTACTTC.

CDR3 DNA sequence: TGTGCCAGCCAAAAGGGGCCGATTGGTTTCGGGTCTGGAGAGACCCAGTACTTC. Its protein product is CASQKGPIGFGSGETQYF. This sequence joins TRBV7-7 and TRBJ2-5; D possibly corresponds to TRBD1 (5 bases). Trimming left V 8 bases short and J 4 bases short, with 29 bases between. The CDR3 runs 18 residues. CDR1 is SSHAT, CDR2 FNYEAQ, per germline (reference sequence).

This rearrangement joins TRBV19 to TRBJ1-5; the match to TRBD1 covers 9 bases. Germline assignment: CDR1 LNHDA and CDR2 SQIVND (reference sequence). V dropped 4 bases and J dropped 2; count of bases not matched to a gene: 6. The CDR3 contains 16 residues. The DNA for the CDR3 is TGTGCCAGTAGTACGACAGGGGGAGGTGGCAATCAGCCCCAGCATTTT. Protein: CASSTTGGGGNQPQHF. The full variable domain, in which reference TRBV19 and TRBJ1-5 provide the parts outside the CDR3, is DGGITQSPKYLFRKEGQNVTLSCEQNLNHDAMYWYRQDPGQGLRLIYYSQIVNDFQKGDIAEGYSVSREKKESFPLTVTSAQKNPTAFYLCASSTTGGGGNQPQHFGDGTRLSIL.

A single count supports this clone. CDR3 bases: TGCGCCAGCAGCCCCGTAGCGGGAGGCACCGGGGAGCTGTTTTTT. Translation: CASSPVAGGTGELFF. The V and J genes are TRBV5-1 and TRBJ2-2, with TRBD2 identical over 10 bases. CDR1 is SGHRS, CDR2 YFSETQ, per germline. The CDR3 runs to 15 residues. V lost 4 bases to trimming and J lost 4 bases; unmatched junction nucleotides: 4.

The V and J genes are TRBV19 and TRBJ2-7; the D gene is possibly TRBD2 (7 bases). Trimming left V 1 base short and J 7 bases short, with 11 bases between. This CDR3 spans 13 amino acids. CDR1 and CDR2 from the germline V gene are LNHDA and SQIVND (reference sequence). Here the CDR3 reads CASSIGGGREQYF. In DNA, the CDR3 is TGTGCCAGTAGTATAGGGGGGGGGCGGGAGCAGTACTTC.

The chain links TRBV19 to TRBJ2-1, with 9 bases aligning to TRBD2. The CDR3 contains 15 residues. Germline V lookup: CDR1 LNHDA, CDR2 SQIVND (reference sequence). The trim removed 3 bases at V and 6 bases at J, leaving 6 bases unmatched. For the CDR3, the DNA is TGTGCCAGTAGTATTTATAGCGGGGGATTCAATGAGCAGTTCTTC. It codes for CASSIYSGGFNEQFF.

This clone was counted between two and nine times. The chain couples TRBV28 to TRBJ1-1, with TRBD1 matching over 10 bases. CDR3 length equals 17 residues. Germline V CDR1 and CDR2: MDHEN, SYDVKM. The V segment lost 4 bases and the J segment 1 base; nucleotides outside the gene matches: 9. CDR3 protein: CASSSDRGPVANTEAFF. The CDR3 nucleotides read TGTGCCAGCAGTTCCGACAGGGGGCCCGTGGCGAACACTGAAGCTTTCTTT.

V and J are TRBV28 and TRBJ2-1; TRBD2 aligns across 8 bases. The CDR3 covers 14 residues. Trimming removed 7 bases from V and 5 bases from J; junction bases left unmatched: 7. From germline, CDR1 is MDHEN and CDR2 SYDVKM. The CDR3 DNA sequence: TGTGCCAGCAATAGCGGGATCTTCGACAATGAGCAGTTCTTC. Amino acids: CASNSGIFDNEQFF.

The rearrangement joins TRBV11-3 to TRBJ2-7; 8 nucleotides align to TRBD1. V was clipped by 1 base and J by 6 bases; unmatched bases: 5. The CDR3 is 14 residues long. The germline gives CDR1 SGHNT, CDR2 YENEEA. The CDR3, as DNA: TGTGCCAGCAGCTTAGGTTACAGGGGGTCCGAGCAGTACTTC. Translating it yields CASSLGYRGSEQYF.